One and the same sample provided the 4 T cell receptor beta chains below, sequenced in a study of CD8 T cells in ankylosing spondylitis. MiXCR, run by TCRdb on the 5' RACE reads, gives a single entry per CDR3 protein. The sample shows 300,000 to 350,000 distinct CDR3 sequences, around 20% of them seen only once. Source material: blood, either unsorted or a sorted T cell fraction (not recorded which). The source is a female donor with ankylosing spondylitis or in good health (not recorded which).

This clonotype was seen repeatedly, ten times or more. This chain uses TRBV12-3 or TRBV12-4 with TRBJ1-1, with D perhaps TRBD1 (5 bases). V lost 4 bases and J lost 2, with 11 bases in between. CDR3 length: 14 residues. Here the CDR3 reads CASSYQGPNTEAFF. The CDR3 DNA is TGTGCCAGCAGTTATCAGGGTCCTAACACTGAAGCTTTCTTT.

The rearrangement uses TRBV29-1 and TRBJ2-7, with D perhaps matching TRBD1 (6 bases). V was trimmed by 6 bases and J by 1 base, leaving 13 bases between them. The CDR3 has 13 amino acids. The V gene's germline CDR1 is SQVTM and CDR2 ANQGSEA. The CDR3 DNA is TGCAGCGTGGGGGCAGGAGCTTCCTACGAGCAGTACTTC. As protein: CSVGAGASYEQYF.

The chain recombines TRBV7-2 with TRBJ2-3; TRBD2 is a possible D gene (6 bases). Germline assignment: CDR1 SGHTA and CDR2 FQGNSA. Trimming took 5 bases from V and 1 from J, leaving 10 bases between them. This CDR3 spans 14 amino acids. The CDR3 protein is CASSGGWGTDTQYF. Here the CDR3 DNA reads TGTGCCAGCAGCGGGGGGTGGGGCACAGATACGCAGTATTTT.

This clonotype was picked up a small number of times. This chain connects TRBV20-1 to TRBJ1-1, with 8 bases fitting TRBD1. Losses at the gene ends were 0 bases for V and 0 bases for J; bases not matched to a gene: 3. The CDR3 runs 15 residues. Per the germline V gene, CDR1 is DFQATT and CDR2 is SNEGSKA (reference sequence). The CDR3 DNA reads as TGCAGTGCTAGAGACTACAGGGGGATGAACACTGAAGCTTTCTTT. Its translation: CSARDYRGMNTEAFF.